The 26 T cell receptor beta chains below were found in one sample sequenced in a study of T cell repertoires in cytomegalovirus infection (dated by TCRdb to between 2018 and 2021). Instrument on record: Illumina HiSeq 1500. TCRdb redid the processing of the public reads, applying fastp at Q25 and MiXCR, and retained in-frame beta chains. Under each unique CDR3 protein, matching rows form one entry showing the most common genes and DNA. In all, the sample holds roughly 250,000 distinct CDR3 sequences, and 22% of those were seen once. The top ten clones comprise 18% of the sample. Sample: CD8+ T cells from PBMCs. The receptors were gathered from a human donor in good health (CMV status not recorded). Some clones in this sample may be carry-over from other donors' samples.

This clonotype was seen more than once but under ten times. As DNA, the CDR3 is TGTGCCAGCAGTTTACCCCCTAGGTGGCAGGGCAAGATTGCCAAAAACATTCAGTACTTC. Protein sequence: CASSLPPRWQGKIAKNIQYF. This chain links TRBV28 with TRBJ2-4; D is possibly TRBD1 (5 bases). V lost 2 bases, J lost 1 base, and 24 bases lay in between. This CDR3 has 20 amino acids. Germline lookup yields CDR1 MDHEN and CDR2 SYDVKM.

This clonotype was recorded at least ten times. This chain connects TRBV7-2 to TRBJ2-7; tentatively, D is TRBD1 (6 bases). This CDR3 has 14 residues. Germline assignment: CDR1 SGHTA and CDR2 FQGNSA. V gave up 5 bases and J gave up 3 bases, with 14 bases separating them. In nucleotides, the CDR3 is TGTGCCAGCAGCCCCTGGACAGACCTCTACGAGCAGTACTTC. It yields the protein CASSPWTDLYEQYF.

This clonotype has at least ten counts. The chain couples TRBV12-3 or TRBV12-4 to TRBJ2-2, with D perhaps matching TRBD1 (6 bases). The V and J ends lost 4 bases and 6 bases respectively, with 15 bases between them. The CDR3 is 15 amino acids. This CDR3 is CASSSDRNPPGELFF. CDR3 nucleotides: TGTGCCAGCAGTTCAGACAGGAACCCACCCGGGGAGCTGTTTTTT.

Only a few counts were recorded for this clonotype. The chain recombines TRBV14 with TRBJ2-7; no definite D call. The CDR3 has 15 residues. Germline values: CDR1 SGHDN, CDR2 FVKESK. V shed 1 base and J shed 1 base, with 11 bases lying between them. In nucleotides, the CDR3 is TGTGCCAGCAGCCAAGGGCATGGGAAATCCTACGAGCAGTACTTC. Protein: CASSQGHGKSYEQYF.

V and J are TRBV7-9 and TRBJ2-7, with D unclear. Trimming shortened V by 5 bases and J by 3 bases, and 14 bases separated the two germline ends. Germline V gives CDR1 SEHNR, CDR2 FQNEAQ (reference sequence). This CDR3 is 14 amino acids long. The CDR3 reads CASSQPARSYEQYF. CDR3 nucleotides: TGTGCCAGCAGCCAGCCCGCCAGGAGCTACGAGCAGTACTTC.

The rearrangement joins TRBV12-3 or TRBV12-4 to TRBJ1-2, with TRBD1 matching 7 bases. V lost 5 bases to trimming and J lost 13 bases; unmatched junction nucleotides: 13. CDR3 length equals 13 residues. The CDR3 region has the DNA TGTGCCAGCAGTCCTCCGACAGGGACCTTCGTCACCTTC. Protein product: CASSPPTGTFVTF.

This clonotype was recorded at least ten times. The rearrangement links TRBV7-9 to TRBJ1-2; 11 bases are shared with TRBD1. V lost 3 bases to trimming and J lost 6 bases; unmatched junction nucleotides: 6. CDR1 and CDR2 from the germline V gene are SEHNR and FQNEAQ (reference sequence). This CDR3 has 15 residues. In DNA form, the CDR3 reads TGTGCCAGCAGCTTTGGGACAGGGGGGATGGATGGCTACACCTTC. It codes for CASSFGTGGMDGYTF.

The CDR3 bases are TGTGCCAGCAGCGCAACAGGGGGCAATCAGCCCCAGCATTTT. Its translation: CASSATGGNQPQHF. This chain joins TRBV7-8 and TRBJ1-5, with TRBD1 matching 7 bases. Looked up from germline, CDR1 is SGHVS and CDR2 is FQNEAQ. V trimming: 5 bases; J trimming: 2 bases; junction bases outside the gene matches: 3. This CDR3 comprises 14 residues.

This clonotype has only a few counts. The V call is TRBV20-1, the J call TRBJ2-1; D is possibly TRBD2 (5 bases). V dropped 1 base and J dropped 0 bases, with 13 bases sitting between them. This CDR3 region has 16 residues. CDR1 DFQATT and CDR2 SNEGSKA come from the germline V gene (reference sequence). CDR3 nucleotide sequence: TGCAGTGCTAGAGTGGTGGACTCACCCTCCTACAATGAGCAGTTCTTC. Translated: CSARVVDSPSYNEQFF.

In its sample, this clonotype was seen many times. The DNA for the CDR3 is TGTGCCAGCAGCGTCGATCTAGCGGGGGGGGCCAATGAGCAGTTCTTC. This gives the protein CASSVDLAGGANEQFF. The chain is built from TRBV7-6 and TRBJ2-1, with 12 positions matching TRBD2. V dropped 5 bases and J dropped 6; count of bases not matched to a gene: 8. Germline-derived CDR1 and CDR2 are SGHVS and FNYEAQ. The CDR3 has 16 amino acids.

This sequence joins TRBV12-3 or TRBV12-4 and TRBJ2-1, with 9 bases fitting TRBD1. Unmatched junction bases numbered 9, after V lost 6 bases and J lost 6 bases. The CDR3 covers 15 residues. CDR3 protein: CASSLPGQGINEQFF. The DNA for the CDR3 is TGTGCCAGCAGCTTACCGGGACAGGGTATCAATGAGCAGTTCTTC.

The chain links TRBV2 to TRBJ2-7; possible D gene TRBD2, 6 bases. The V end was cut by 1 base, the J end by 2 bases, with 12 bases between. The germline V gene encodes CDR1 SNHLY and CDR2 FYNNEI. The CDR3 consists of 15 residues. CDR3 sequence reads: CASSEDGGTPYEQYF. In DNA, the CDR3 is TGTGCCAGCAGTGAAGACGGGGGAACACCCTACGAGCAGTACTTC.

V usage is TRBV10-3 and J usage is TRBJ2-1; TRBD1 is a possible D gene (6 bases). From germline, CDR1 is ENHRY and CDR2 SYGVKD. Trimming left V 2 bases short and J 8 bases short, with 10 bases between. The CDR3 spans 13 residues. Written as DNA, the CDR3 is TGTGCCATCAGTGAGGGACAGCCCCATGAGCAGTTCTTC. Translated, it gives CAISEGQPHEQFF.

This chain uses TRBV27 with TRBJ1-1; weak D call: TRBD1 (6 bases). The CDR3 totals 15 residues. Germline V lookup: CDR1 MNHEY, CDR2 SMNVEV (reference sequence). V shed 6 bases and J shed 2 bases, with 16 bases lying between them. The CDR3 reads CASSPWTASNTEAFF. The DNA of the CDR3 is TGTGCCAGCAGCCCTTGGACAGCCTCTAACACTGAAGCTTTCTTT.

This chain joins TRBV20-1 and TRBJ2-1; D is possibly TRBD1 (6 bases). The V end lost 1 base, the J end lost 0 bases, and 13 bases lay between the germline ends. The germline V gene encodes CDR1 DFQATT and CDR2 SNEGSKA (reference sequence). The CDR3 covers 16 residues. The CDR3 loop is CSARVIDRSSYNEQFF. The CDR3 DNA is TGCAGTGCTAGAGTGATAGACAGGAGCTCCTACAATGAGCAGTTCTTC.

CDR3 residues: CSARGPGAPTTDTQYF. CDR3 nucleotide sequence: TGCAGTGCTAGAGGCCCAGGGGCGCCCACCACAGATACGCAGTATTTT. This chain connects TRBV20-1 to TRBJ2-3; D may be TRBD1 (6 bases). This CDR3 is 16 amino acids long. The V gene lost 1 base and the J gene lost 2 bases, with 16 bases spanning the gap. From germline, CDR1 is DFQATT and CDR2 SNEGSKA (reference sequence).

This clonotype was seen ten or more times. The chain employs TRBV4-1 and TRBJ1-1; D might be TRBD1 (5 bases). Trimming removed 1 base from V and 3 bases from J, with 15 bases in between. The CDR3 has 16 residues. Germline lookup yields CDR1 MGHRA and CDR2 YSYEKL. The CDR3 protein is CASSQGQGAGYTEAFF. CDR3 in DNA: TGCGCCAGCAGCCAAGGGCAGGGAGCGGGTTACACTGAAGCTTTCTTT.

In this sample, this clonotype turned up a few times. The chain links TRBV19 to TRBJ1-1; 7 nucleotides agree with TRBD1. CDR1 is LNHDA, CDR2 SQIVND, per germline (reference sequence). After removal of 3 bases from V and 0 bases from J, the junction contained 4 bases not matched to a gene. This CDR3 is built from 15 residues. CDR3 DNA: TGTGCCAGTAGTATGGGGACAGTCCTGAACACTGAAGCTTTCTTT. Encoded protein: CASSMGTVLNTEAFF. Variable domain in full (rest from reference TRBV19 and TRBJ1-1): DGGITQSPKYLFRKEGQNVTLSCEQNLNHDAMYWYRQDPGQGLRLIYYSQIVNDFQKGDIAEGYSVSREKKESFPLTVTSAQKNPTAFYLCASSMGTVLNTEAFFGQGTRLTVV.

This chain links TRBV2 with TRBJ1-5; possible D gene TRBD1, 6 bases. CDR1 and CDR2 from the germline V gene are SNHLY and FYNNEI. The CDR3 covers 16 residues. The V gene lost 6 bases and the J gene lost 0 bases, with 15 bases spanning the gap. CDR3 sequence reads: CASRSGTLNSNQPQHF. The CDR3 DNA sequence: TGTGCCAGCAGGAGCGGGACACTTAATAGCAATCAGCCCCAGCATTTT.

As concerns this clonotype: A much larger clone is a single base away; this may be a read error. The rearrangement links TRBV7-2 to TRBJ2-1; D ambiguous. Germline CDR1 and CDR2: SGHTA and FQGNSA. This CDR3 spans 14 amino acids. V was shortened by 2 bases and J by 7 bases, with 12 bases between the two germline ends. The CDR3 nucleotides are TGTGCCAGCAGCTTAACCGTGACTGCAAATGAGCAGTTCTTC. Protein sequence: CASSLTVTANEQFF.

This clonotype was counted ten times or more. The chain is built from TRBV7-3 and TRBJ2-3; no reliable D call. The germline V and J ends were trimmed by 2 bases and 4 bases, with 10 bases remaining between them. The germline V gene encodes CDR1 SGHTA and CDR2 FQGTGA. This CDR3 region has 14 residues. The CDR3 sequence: CASSLVGYPDTQYF. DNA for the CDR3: TGTGCCAGCAGCTTAGTTGGGTACCCAGATACGCAGTATTTT.

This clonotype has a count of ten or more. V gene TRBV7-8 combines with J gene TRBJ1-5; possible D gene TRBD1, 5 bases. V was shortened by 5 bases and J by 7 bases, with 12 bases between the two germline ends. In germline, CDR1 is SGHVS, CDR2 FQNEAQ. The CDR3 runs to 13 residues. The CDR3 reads CASSPGTGQPQHF. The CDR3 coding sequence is TGTGCCAGCAGCCCCGGGACGGGGCAGCCCCAGCATTTT.

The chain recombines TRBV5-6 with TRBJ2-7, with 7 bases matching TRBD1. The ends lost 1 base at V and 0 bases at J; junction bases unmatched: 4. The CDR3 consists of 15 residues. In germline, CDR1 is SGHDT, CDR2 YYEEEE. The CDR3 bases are TGTGCCAGCAGCTTGCTGCAGGGGGACTCCTACGAGCAGTACTTC. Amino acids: CASSLLQGDSYEQYF.

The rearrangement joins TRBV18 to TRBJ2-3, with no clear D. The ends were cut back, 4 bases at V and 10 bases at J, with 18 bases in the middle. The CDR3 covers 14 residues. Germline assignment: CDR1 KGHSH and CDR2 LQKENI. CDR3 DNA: TGTGCCAGCTCACTCGGACCCGCCTCGGATGCGCAGTATTTT. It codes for CASSLGPASDAQYF. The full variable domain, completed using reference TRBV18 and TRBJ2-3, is NAGVMQNPRHLVRRRGQEARLRCSPMKGHSHVYWYRQLPEEGLKFMVYLQKENIIDESGMPKERFSAEFPKEGPSILRIQQVVRGDSAAYFCASSLGPASDAQYFGPGTRLTVL.

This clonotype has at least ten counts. The CDR3 region has the DNA TGTGCCACCAGTTCCGGGTTCGGGGCCAACGTCCTGACTTTC. Its protein product is CATSSGFGANVLTF. The chain links TRBV24-1 to TRBJ2-6; D not resolved. CDR3 length: 14 residues. Looked up from germline, CDR1 is KGHDR and CDR2 is SFDVKD. Trimming shortened V by 6 bases and J by 4 bases, and 9 bases separated the two germline ends.

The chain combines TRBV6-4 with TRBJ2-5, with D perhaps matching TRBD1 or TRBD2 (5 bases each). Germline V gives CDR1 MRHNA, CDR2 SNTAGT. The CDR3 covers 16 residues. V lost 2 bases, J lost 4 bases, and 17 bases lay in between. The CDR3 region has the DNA TGTGCCAGCAGTGACGGGTCTCGGGGCTTGAGAGAGACCCAGTACTTC. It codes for CASSDGSRGLRETQYF.